This is a list of T cell receptor beta chains from one sample in a study of cytotoxic CD8 clonotypes in ibrutinib-treated CLL. The protocol was immunoSEQ multiplex PCR, while the TCRdb copy is restricted to in-frame clones and leaves out a portion. The sample has around 70,000 clones; 80% are singletons. Specimen: PBMCs, collected at disease progression, from a patient treated with ibrutinib. These receptors were collected from a human donor with chronic lymphocytic leukemia. CDR3s include the opening cysteine and the closing phenylalanine or tryptophan. D genes are given only for firm matches. Only part of the rows carry a size: once, few, many, or a class if the clone is expanded.

j_call cdr3_length d_call clone_size v_call cdr3_aa cdr3_nt
TRBJ2-5 12 - - TRBV2 CASATGSETQYF TGTGCCAGCGCCACAGGGTCTGAGACCCAGTACTTC
TRBJ1-2 15 - once TRBV7-9 CASSLWVGENYGYTF TGTGCCAGCAGCTTATGGGTAGGGGAGAACTATGGCTACACCTTC
TRBJ2-1 16 TRBD2 once TRBV5-1 CASSPPLAGGSNEQFF TGCGCCAGCAGCCCACCTTTAGCGGGGGGGAGTAATGAGCAGTTCTTC
TRBJ2-3 16 TRBD2 - TRBV4-2 CASSQGYSGRTDTQYF TGTGCCAGCAGCCAAGGGTATAGCGGGAGGACAGATACGCAGTATTTT
TRBJ1-2 15 - - TRBV14 CASSPRGGLNYGYTF TGTGCCAGCAGCCCCCGCGGGGGGCTGAACTATGGCTACACCTTC
TRBJ2-5 16 TRBD2 - TRBV5-5 CASSFASGSDQETQYF TGTGCCAGCAGCTTCGCTAGCGGGAGTGATCAAGAGACCCAGTACTTC
TRBJ2-7 15 - - TRBV4-1 CASSQVFSGTYEQYF TGCGCCAGCAGCCAAGTTTTTAGCGGAACCTACGAGCAGTACTTC
TRBJ1-2 13 - - TRBV18 CASSPDSTFGYTF TGTGCCAGCTCACCGGACAGTACTTTTGGCTACACCTTC
TRBJ2-7 13 - - TRBV11-3 CASSLARDYEQYF TGTGCCAGCAGCTTAGCCAGGGATTACGAGCAGTACTTC
TRBJ2-1 15 TRBD2 - TRBV6-5 CASSYGGRAYNEQFF TGTGCCAGCAGTTACGGCGGGAGGGCCTACAATGAGCAGTTCTTC
TRBJ1-1 15 - once TRBV29-1 CSVRESQRADTEAFF TGCAGCGTGAGAGAGTCACAAAGGGCGGACACTGAAGCTTTCTTT
TRBJ1-4 14 TRBD1 - TRBV7-6 CASSSGQINEKLFF TGTGCCAGCAGCTCGGGACAGATTAATGAAAAACTGTTTTTT
TRBJ1-2 13 - few TRBV5-1 CASSLAGDHGYTF TGCGCCAGCAGCTTGGCGGGGGACCATGGCTACACCTTC
TRBJ2-1 14 - - TRBV30 CAWSKGGGYNEQFF TGTGCCTGGAGCAAGGGGGGGGGCTACAATGAGCAGTTCTTC
TRBJ2-2 16 - - TRBV4-1 CASSRLGGPRTGELFF TGCGCCAGCAGCCGCTTAGGGGGACCGCGGACCGGGGAGCTGTTTTTT
TRBJ2-7 14 - - TRBV2 CASSIRQVTYEQYF TGTGCCAGCAGTATCAGACAGGTTACCTACGAGCAGTACTTC
TRBJ1-2 14 - - TRBV4-1 CASSQEQGSGGYTF TGCGCCAGCAGCCAAGAGCAGGGTAGTGGTGGCTACACCTTC
TRBJ1-2 13 - - TRBV6-5 CASSYTDSNGYTF TGTGCCAGCAGTTACACCGACAGCAATGGCTACACCTTC
TRBJ2-7 15 TRBD1 few TRBV6-1 CASSEQGTAIYEQYF TGTGCCAGCAGTGAACAAGGGACAGCTATTTACGAGCAGTACTTC
TRBJ2-5 17 - - TRBV28 CASTPPPGTVNEETQYF TGTGCCAGCACTCCACCCCCCGGGACCGTTAACGAAGAGACCCAGTACTTC
TRBJ1-1 16 - - TRBV4-2 CASSQALDVWDTEAFF TGTGCCAGCAGCCAAGCATTGGACGTATGGGACACTGAAGCTTTCTTT
TRBJ2-2 13 - - TRBV11-2 CASRRMAYGELFF TGTGCCAGCAGGCGGATGGCCTACGGGGAGCTGTTTTTT
TRBJ1-4 14 - - TRBV18 CASSPKGLWEKLFF TGTGCCAGCTCACCGAAGGGACTATGGGAAAAACTGTTTTTT
TRBJ1-2 15 - - TRBV13 CASSSPPGSSYGYTF TGTGCCAGCAGCTCTCCCCCAGGGTCTAGCTATGGCTACACCTTC
TRBJ1-4 15 - - TRBV5-5 CASSPLTATNEKLFF TGTGCCAGCAGCCCACTCACAGCAACTAATGAAAAACTGTTTTTT
TRBJ2-5 15 - - TRBV29-1 CSAEGVRTGQGTQYF TGCAGCGCGGAGGGGGTCCGGACAGGCCAAGGGACCCAGTACTTC
TRBJ1-4 14 TRBD1 - TRBV30 CAWSVKGAREKLFF TGTGCCTGGAGTGTGAAGGGGGCACGAGAAAAACTGTTTTTT
TRBJ2-7 14 - - TRBV7-9 CASSYGMGAGEQYF TGTGCCAGCAGCTACGGGATGGGTGCCGGCGAGCAGTACTTC
TRBJ2-4 15 TRBD1 once TRBV6-5 CASSYVGQGLGIQYF TGTGCCAGCAGTTACGTCGGACAGGGGCTCGGCATTCAGTACTTC
TRBJ1-2 15 - - TRBV4-1 CASSPQEGRNYGYTF TGCGCCAGCAGCCCCCAGGAAGGGAGGAACTATGGCTACACCTTC
TRBJ2-1 16 TRBD1 - TRBV7-3 CASSLNGQGSYNEQFF TGTGCCAGCAGCTTAAACGGACAGGGTTCCTACAATGAGCAGTTCTTC
TRBJ2-2 13 - - TRBV30 CAWSVLDPGELFF TGTGCCTGGAGTGTGTTGGACCCCGGGGAGCTGTTTTTT
TRBJ2-2 14 - - TRBV19 CASSIRRGPGELFF TGTGCCAGTAGTATTCGCAGGGGCCCCGGGGAGCTGTTTTTT
TRBJ2-7 12 - once TRBV6-1 CASPSNSAEQYF TGTGCCAGCCCCAGTAATTCAGCCGAGCAGTACTTC
TRBJ1-5 13 - - TRBV6-5 CASSLQHNQPQHF TGTGCCAGCAGCCTACAGCACAATCAGCCCCAGCATTTT
TRBJ2-3 12 TRBD1 - TRBV29-1 CSVPTGGTTQYF TGCAGCGTCCCAACAGGGGGCACAACGCAGTATTTT
TRBJ1-1 11 - - TRBV20-1 CSARDLVEAFF TGCAGTGCTAGAGATCTGGTTGAAGCTTTCTTT
TRBJ1-5 13 - once TRBV6-6 CASRNRVGQPQHF TGTGCCAGCAGAAACAGGGTCGGTCAGCCCCAGCATTTT
TRBJ1-2 13 - - TRBV13 CASSQTGNRGYTF TGTGCCAGCAGCCAGACAGGCAATAGAGGCTACACCTTC
TRBJ2-7 15 TRBD1 - TRBV28 CASSSGTGISYEQYF TGTGCCAGCAGTTCCGGGACAGGGATCTCCTACGAGCAGTACTTC
TRBJ1-3 13 - - TRBV18 CASSARSGNTIYF TGTGCCAGCTCTGCGAGGTCTGGAAACACCATATATTTT
TRBJ2-7 12 - few TRBV5-1 CASSLTGREQYF TGCGCCAGCAGCTTGACGGGGCGCGAGCAGTACTTC
TRBJ2-3 15 - few TRBV4-2 CASSQDRERTDTQYF TGTGCCAGCAGCCAAGATAGGGAGCGCACAGATACGCAGTATTTT
TRBJ1-2 14 - - TRBV4-1 CASSHAQGSYGYTF TGCGCCAGCAGCCACGCACAGGGCAGCTATGGCTACACCTTC
TRBJ1-5 12 - - TRBV18 CASSPPGQPQHF TGTGCCAGCTCACCACCAGGCCAGCCCCAGCATTTT
TRBJ2-7 14 TRBD1 - TRBV11-2 CASSPDRASYEQYF TGTGCCAGCAGCCCCGACAGGGCCTCCTACGAGCAGTACTTC
TRBJ1-1 16 - - TRBV9 CASSVAWDKVRTEAFF TGTGCCAGCAGCGTAGCATGGGACAAGGTTCGCACTGAAGCTTTCTTT
TRBJ1-1 15 - - TRBV6-1 CASSEAQGWSTEAFF TGTGCCAGCAGTGAAGCGCAAGGGTGGAGCACTGAAGCTTTCTTT
TRBJ2-7 14 - - TRBV27 CASSRLEQGRGQYF TGTGCCAGCAGCCGTCTTGAGCAGGGCCGGGGGCAGTACTTC
TRBJ2-7 12 - - TRBV11-2 CASSLVGNEQYF TGTGCCAGCAGCTTAGTTGGGAACGAGCAGTACTTC
TRBJ1-5 15 TRBD1 - TRBV2 CASSGQGLRNQPQHF TGTGCCAGCAGTGGACAGGGCCTTCGGAATCAGCCCCAGCATTTT